This section outlines one TCR beta chain sequence together with its context. Antigen: not known. The data were produced by immunoSEQ multiplex PCR, yet TCRdb's version contains in-frame clones alone and is incomplete. Seen here are some 240,000 clones, around 86% observed once, and the top ten hold approximately 2%. The entry originates in a study of cytomegalovirus exposure and HLA in healthy donors. Study observations and caveats: Reportedly, cytomegalovirus status was diagnosed with high sensitivity and specificity. A few chains tied to CMV proved CMV antigen-specific in vitro. Altogether, some 170 TCR beta chains were recorded as cytomegalovirus-associated.

The CDR3 runs to 15 residues. Trimming removed 3 bases at V and 5 bases at J, with 14 bases between. Germline V CDR1 and CDR2: LNHDA, SQIVND (reference sequence). The donors were part of the validation cohort, which consisted of 120 subjects and was separate from the first cohort of hundreds of subjects. Sequenced material: PBMCs. The sequence came from a woman aged 18 to 35 in good health and CMV-seropositive. This chain joins TRBV19 and TRBJ1-5, with a weak D call TRBD1 (5 bases). The CDR3 nucleotides are TGTGCCAGTAGTATTGGCGGGACCAGGTATCAGCCCCAGCATTTT. Protein: CASSIGGTRYQPQHF.